The present T cell receptor beta chain was sequenced within a study of T cells in Graves' hyperthyroidism and ophthalmopathy. Every diagnosis used clinical symptoms, serum thyroxine and TRAb, thyroid ultrasound and orbital computed tomography. From approximately 9.5 ml of fresh peripheral blood, PBMCs were isolated. This clonotype was observed many times. Regions amplified from RNA transcripts were the TCR beta CDR3 regions. The TCR CDR3 was amplified in a first-round RT-PCR using the HTBI primer set. TCRdb recomputed calls from the multiplex PCR reads with MiXCR, one row per CDR3 protein. The sample lists hundreds of thousands of distinct CDR3 sequences, 15% to 20% seen once, with around a sixth in the top ten. Sequencing used blood. This sequence originates from a woman under 30 with Graves' hyperthyroidism.

The CDR3, as DNA: TGCAGTGCTAGCCTACAGTCAACTAATGAAAAACTGTTTTTT. It translates to CSASLQSTNEKLFF. The gene calls are TRBV20-1 and TRBJ1-4; D is uncertain. Germline CDR1 DFQATT, CDR2 SNEGSKA (reference sequence). V lost 3 bases to trimming and J lost 0 bases, with 8 bases between them. The CDR3 runs 14 residues.